These 11 T cell receptor beta chains originate from one sample sequenced in a study of somatic mutations in cytotoxic T cells in rheumatoid arthritis. Some clones are missing from TCRdb's copy, which holds only in-frame ones; the method was immunoSEQ multiplex PCR. The table shows 15,000 to 20,000 clones, with over 70% occurring only once. The sequenced sample consisted of CD8+ T cells sorted from blood. These receptors were obtained from a woman between 45 and 60 years old in good health.

The gene calls are TRBV9 and TRBJ2-2; D ambiguous. Trimming took off 0 bases at V and 3 bases at J, with 3 bases between the two ends. The CDR3 is 13 residues long. Germline V gene lookup returns CDR1 SGDLS and CDR2 YYNGEE. The CDR3 loop reads CASSVVDTGELFF. In nucleotides, the CDR3 is TGTGCCAGCAGCGTAGTCGACACCGGGGAGCTGTTTTTT.

The chain is built from TRBV4-1 and TRBJ2-1; the match to TRBD2 covers 11 bases. V gave up 1 base and J gave up 8 bases; unmatched junction bases: 7. The germline V gene has CDR1 MGHRA and CDR2 YSYEKL. CDR3 length: 16 residues. The CDR3 DNA follows: TGCGCCAGCAGCCAAGCTCCTAGCGGGAGGATCGATGAGCAGTTCTTC. Its protein is CASSQAPSGRIDEQFF.

V usage is TRBV7-9 and J usage is TRBJ1-1; 7 bases fit TRBD1. Germline assignment: CDR1 SEHNR and CDR2 FQNEAQ (reference sequence). V gave up 1 base and J gave up 4 bases; unmatched junction bases: 3. CDR3 length: 14 amino acids. CDR3 in amino acids: CASSLVQGSTEAFF. As DNA, the CDR3 is TGTGCCAGCAGCTTAGTACAGGGGTCCACTGAAGCTTTCTTT.

In this sample, this clone turned up once. The chain combines TRBV27 with TRBJ2-3; 12 bases match TRBD2. The germline CDR1 and CDR2 sequences are MNHEY and SMNVEV (reference sequence). This CDR3 has 18 amino acids. After removal of 2 bases from V and 0 bases from J, the junction contained 6 bases not matched to a gene. The CDR3 sequence is CASSLPGLAGLSTDTQYF. CDR3 nucleotides: TGTGCCAGCAGTTTACCAGGACTAGCGGGGCTTAGCACAGATACGCAGTATTTT.

The chain has TRBV4-1 and TRBJ2-7; D perhaps matches TRBD2 (6 bases). V was trimmed by 1 base and J by 5 bases, leaving 12 bases between them. Germline CDR1 is MGHRA and CDR2 is YSYEKL. The CDR3 totals 14 residues. CDR3 protein: CASSQGIGGDEQYF. DNA of the CDR3: TGCGCCAGCAGCCAAGGGATAGGAGGGGACGAGCAGTACTTC.

This sequence joins TRBV6-4 and TRBJ2-7, with 11 bases matching TRBD1. Germline V gene sequence: CDR1 MRHNA, CDR2 SNTAGT. J lost 3 bases, V lost 5 bases, and 6 bases had no gene match. The length of the CDR3 is 15 residues. The CDR3 DNA reads as TGTGCCAGCAGTCCCGGGACAGGGGGGGTCTACGAGCAGTACTTC. Its translation: CASSPGTGGVYEQYF.

Written as DNA, the CDR3 is TGTGCTAGTGGTTTGGTAAATCGGGAGGGCCTGAACAATGAGCAGTTCTTC. Its translation is CASGLVNREGLNNEQFF. The gene calls are TRBV12-5 and TRBJ2-1; 8 positions agree with TRBD2. This CDR3 is built from 17 residues. Germline V gives CDR1 LGHNT, CDR2 FRNRAP. After removal of 0 bases from V and 5 bases from J, the junction contained 9 bases not matched to a gene.

This clone was recorded a few times. The rearrangement joins TRBV4-1 to TRBJ2-7; unclear D gene. Trimming pared 3 bases from V and 9 bases from J, leaving 21 bases between. This CDR3 comprises 15 residues. CDR1 and CDR2 from the germline V gene are MGHRA and YSYEKL. CDR3 bases: TGCGCCAGCAGCCACTTTGACACCGGGCCTCTGGGGCAGTACTTC. Its translation is CASSHFDTGPLGQYF.

V is TRBV11-2 and J is TRBJ2-2; D is possibly TRBD1 (6 bases). The CDR3 contains 14 residues. V was cut by 8 bases and J by 5 bases, with 15 bases left in between. Germline CDR1 reads SGHAT; CDR2 reads FQNNGV. CDR3 amino acids: CASLFKGETGELFF. CDR3 nucleotides: TGTGCCAGCCTCTTTAAGGGGGAGACCGGGGAGCTGTTTTTT.

This chain uses TRBV7-9 with TRBJ2-1; 10 bases match TRBD2. There are 13 residues in the CDR3. J lost 7 bases, V lost 5 bases, and 2 bases had no gene match. Germline-derived CDR1 and CDR2 are SEHNR and FQNEAQ (reference sequence). The CDR3 loop is CASSQTSGNEQFF. The CDR3 DNA is TGTGCCAGCAGCCAGACTAGCGGGAATGAGCAGTTCTTC.

DNA for the CDR3: TGCAGCGTTATAGCGGGAGGATCGACGGGCGAGCAGTACTTC. Translated, it gives CSVIAGGSTGEQYF. This rearrangement joins TRBV29-1 to TRBJ2-7, with TRBD2 matching over 10 bases. Germline CDR1 reads SQVTM; CDR2 reads ANQGSEA. Trimming took 5 bases from V and 6 from J; bases not matched to a gene: 10. The CDR3 spans 14 residues.